The rows below give T cell receptor beta chains drawn from one sample of a study of cytomegalovirus exposure and HLA in healthy donors. Assay: immunoSEQ multiplex PCR; the TCRdb copy retains only in-frame clones and omits some. This table has a few hundred thousand clones, 90% appearing once. Material for sequencing was PBMCs. These receptors originate from a woman aged 30 to 39 in good health and CMV-seronegative. CDR3s include the opening cysteine and the closing phenylalanine or tryptophan. D genes are given only for firm matches. Only some rows state a clone size, as once, few, many or a class for expanded clones.

d_gene | abundance | j_gene | v_gene | CDR3aa | CDR3nt
NA | NA | TRBJ2-3 | TRBV29-1 | CSFQHGPTDTQYF | TGCAGCTTCCAACACGGACCCACAGATACGCAGTATTTT
NA | few | TRBJ2-1 | TRBV19 | CASSISYNEQFF | TGTGCCAGTAGTATATCCTACAATGAGCAGTTCTTC
TRBD1 | NA | TRBJ2-5 | TRBV5-6 | CASSMDRREETQYF | TGTGCCAGCAGCATGGACAGGCGAGAGGAGACCCAGTACTTC
TRBD2 | NA | TRBJ2-7 | TRBV7-6 | CASSGGLAGPGEQYF | TGTGCCAGCAGCGGGGGACTAGCGGGACCTGGCGAGCAGTACTTC
NA | NA | TRBJ2-3 | TRBV5-6 | CASNSQRSSTDTQYF | TGTGCCAGCAACTCCCAGCGGAGCAGCACAGATACGCAGTATTTT
TRBD2 | NA | TRBJ2-6 | TRBV7-2 | CASSLGTSGRTGANVLTF | TGTGCCAGCAGCTTAGGGACTAGCGGGAGGACTGGGGCCAACGTCCTGACTTTC
NA | NA | TRBJ1-4 | TRBV30 | CAWSSGTPERLFF | TGTGCCTGGAGTAGCGGGACACCTGAGAGACTGTTTTTT
NA | NA | TRBJ2-5 | TRBV4-1 | CASSQWVSQETQYF | TGCGCCAGCAGCCAATGGGTATCCCAAGAGACCCAGTACTTC
NA | NA | TRBJ1-1 | TRBV27 | CATSGGGTEAFF | TGTGCCACCTCCGGAGGCGGCACTGAAGCTTTCTTT
NA | once | TRBJ2-7 | TRBV19 | CATSGAGPSYEQYF | TGTGCCACATCTGGGGCGGGCCCCTCCTACGAGCAGTACTTC
TRBD2 | NA | TRBJ2-7 | TRBV28 | CASSLDIAGAYEQYF | TGTGCCAGCAGTTTAGACATAGCGGGGGCCTACGAGCAGTACTTC
TRBD1 | NA | TRBJ1-2 | TRBV5-4 | CASSEPGTGGYGYTF | TGTGCCAGCAGCGAACCTGGGACAGGCGGCTATGGCTACACCTTC
NA | NA | TRBJ1-5 | TRBV28 | CASRSSTQPQHF | TGTGCCAGCAGAAGTAGTACTCAGCCCCAGCATTTT
TRBD1 | NA | TRBJ2-3 | TRBV18 | CASSPTGASPTDTQYF | TGTGCCAGCTCACCGACAGGGGCTAGTCCCACAGATACGCAGTATTTT
NA | once | TRBJ2-1 | TRBV11-2 | CASSLSDTVYNEQFF | TGTGCCAGCAGCTTATCGGACACCGTGTATAATGAGCAGTTCTTC
TRBD2 | NA | TRBJ2-5 | TRBV15 | CATSLLGEGFQETQYF | TGTGCCACCAGCCTCTTAGGGGAGGGGTTCCAAGAGACCCAGTACTTC
NA | once | TRBJ1-2 | TRBV12-5 | CASGLTPYLNYGYTF | TGTGCTAGTGGTTTGACACCCTACCTAAACTATGGCTACACCTTC
NA | NA | TRBJ2-3 | TRBV19 | CASSLWGSTDTQYF | TGTGCCAGTAGTTTATGGGGGAGCACAGATACGCAGTATTTT
TRBD2 | NA | TRBJ2-7 | TRBV28 | CASSTGLAGDYEQYF | TGTGCCAGCAGTACGGGACTAGCGGGAGACTACGAGCAGTACTTC
TRBD2 | NA | TRBJ2-7 | TRBV27 | CASRQTSGSPYEQYF | TGTGCCAGCAGGCAGACTAGCGGGAGCCCCTACGAGCAGTACTTC
NA | NA | TRBJ2-5 | TRBV27 | CASSFQGETQYF | TGTGCCAGCAGTTTCCAGGGAGAGACCCAGTACTTC
NA | NA | TRBJ2-4 | TRBV30 | CAWSVLRGGLAKNIQYF | TGTGCCTGGAGTGTATTGCGGGGTGGACTAGCCAAAAACATTCAGTACTTC
NA | few | TRBJ2-7 | TRBV9 | CASSVGTIAYEQYF | TGTGCCAGCAGCGTGGGGACGATCGCCTACGAGCAGTACTTC
TRBD2 | NA | TRBJ2-1 | TRBV4-2 | CASSPSGSLSGEQFF | TGTGCCAGCAGCCCTAGCGGGTCTTTATCGGGGGAGCAGTTCTTC
TRBD2 | NA | TRBJ2-1 | TRBV27 | CASSFSAGPFHEQFF | TGTGCCAGCAGTTTCTCAGCGGGACCGTTCCATGAGCAGTTCTTC
NA | NA | TRBJ2-7 | TRBV11-2 | CASSFPGVSEQYF | TGTGCCAGCAGCTTTCCAGGGGTATCCGAGCAGTACTTC
NA | NA | TRBJ1-2 | TRBV19 | CASSAHYGYTF | TGTGCCAGTAGTGCCCACTATGGCTACACCTTC
NA | NA | TRBJ2-1 | TRBV6-1 | CASGGWGYNEQFF | TGTGCCAGCGGGGGCTGGGGTTACAATGAGCAGTTCTTC
TRBD1 | few | TRBJ1-2 | TRBV29-1 | CSAWTGWPTGYTF | TGCAGCGCATGGACAGGGTGGCCAACTGGCTACACCTTC
TRBD1 | NA | TRBJ2-3 | TRBV29-1 | CSVVGKNLGVPGQGAADTQYF | TGCAGCGTTGTGGGGAAGAATTTGGGGGTCCCGGGACAGGGGGCGGCAGATACGCAGTATTTT
NA | NA | TRBJ2-1 | TRBV9 | CASSVESGTAYNEQFF | TGTGCCAGCAGCGTAGAGAGCGGGACAGCCTACAATGAGCAGTTCTTC
TRBD2 | NA | TRBJ2-1 | TRBV27 | CASSLRALAGGGLDNEQFF | TGTGCCAGCAGTTTGAGGGCGCTAGCGGGAGGTGGGCTCGACAATGAGCAGTTCTTC
TRBD2 | once | TRBJ2-5 | TRBV15 | CATSRVGGSPQETQYF | TGTGCCACCAGCAGAGTCGGCGGGAGCCCTCAAGAGACCCAGTACTTC
NA | NA | TRBJ2-2 | TRBV6-1 | CASSETLTGELFF | TGTGCCAGCAGTGAGACACTCACCGGGGAGCTGTTTTTT
TRBD1 | NA | TRBJ1-5 | TRBV30 | CAWSAGQGGNQPQHF | TGTGCCTGGAGTGCGGGACAGGGAGGCAATCAGCCCCAGCATTTT
NA | NA | TRBJ2-7 | TRBV5-6 | CASSLDYRPYEQYF | TGTGCCAGCAGCTTGGACTACAGACCCTACGAGCAGTACTTC
TRBD1 | NA | TRBJ2-7 | TRBV2 | CAGRDRWTSEQYF | TGTGCCGGAAGGGACAGGTGGACGTCCGAGCAGTACTTC
TRBD1 | NA | TRBJ1-4 | TRBV6-1 | CASSGGTGGEKLFF | TGTGCCAGCAGTGGGGGGACAGGAGGTGAAAAACTGTTTTTT
TRBD2 | NA | TRBJ2-7 | TRBV28 | CASSPTTSGAAYEQYF | TGTGCCAGCAGTCCGACGACTAGCGGGGCCGCCTACGAGCAGTACTTC
TRBD1 | NA | TRBJ2-5 | TRBV14 | CASSPGQGVGRETQYF | TGTGCCAGCAGCCCGGGACAGGGGGTCGGGAGAGAGACCCAGTACTTC
NA | NA | TRBJ2-7 | TRBV19 | CASSWRGSTGEQYF | TGTGCCAGTAGCTGGAGGGGAAGTACCGGGGAGCAGTACTTC
NA | NA | TRBJ2-7 | TRBV30 | CAWSPGYEQYF | TGTGCCTGGAGCCCGGGGTACGAGCAGTACTTC
NA | NA | TRBJ2-7 | TRBV5-1 | CASSLGALTRYEQYF | TGCGCCAGCAGCTTGGGTGCCCTAACACGCTACGAGCAGTACTTC
NA | NA | TRBJ2-7 | TRBV14 | CASRQGQNEQYF | TGTGCCAGCAGACAAGGACAGAACGAGCAGTACTTC
NA | NA | TRBJ2-1 | TRBV4-1 | CASSQADRFYYNEQFF | TGCGCCAGCAGCCAAGCAGACAGGTTCTATTACAATGAGCAGTTCTTC
NA | NA | TRBJ2-4 | TRBV10-1 | CASRRTEDIQYF | TGCGCCAGCAGGAGGACAGAAGACATTCAGTACTTC
TRBD1 | NA | TRBJ2-2 | TRBV4-2 | CASSQSPGQGLFF | TGTGCCAGCAGCCAATCTCCGGGACAGGGCCTGTTTTTT
NA | NA | TRBJ2-4 | TRBV4-1 | CASSQEDQPAKNIQYF | TGCGCCAGCAGCCAAGAGGATCAACCGGCTAAAAACATTCAGTACTTC
TRBD2 | many | TRBJ2-5 | TRBV7-2 | CASSSGTKETQYF | TGTGCCAGCAGCTCCGGGACTAAGGAGACCCAGTACTTC
TRBD1 | NA | TRBJ2-7 | TRBV4-3 | CASSQGQGTYEQYF | TGCGCCAGCAGCCAAGGACAGGGGACTTACGAGCAGTACTTC
NA | NA | TRBJ2-7 | TRBV28 | CASSLVPIYYEQYF | TGTGCCAGCAGTTTAGTCCCTATCTACTACGAGCAGTACTTC
TRBD2 | NA | TRBJ2-1 | TRBV6-6 | CATHSEILAGRDEQFF | TGTGCCACCCACTCCGAAATACTAGCGGGACGGGATGAGCAGTTCTTC
TRBD2 | few | TRBJ2-7 | TRBV2 | CASSVDGGRTYEQYF | TGTGCCAGCAGTGTCGATGGCGGGAGGACGTACGAGCAGTACTTC
NA | NA | TRBJ2-3 | TRBV5-1 | CASSLEHSTDTQYF | TGCGCCAGCAGCTTGGAACACAGCACAGATACGCAGTATTTT
NA | few | TRBJ1-4 | TRBV4-1 | CASTGAPTATNEKLFF | TGCGCCAGCACGGGGGCCCCAACCGCAACTAATGAAAAACTGTTTTTT
NA | NA | TRBJ1-2 | TRBV10-3 | CATLPFPHRPLTSFGYTF | TGTGCCACCTTACCCTTCCCTCACAGGCCGCTCACATCCTTTGGCTACACCTTC
TRBD1 | NA | TRBJ1-2 | TRBV5-4 | CASSRGDRTGRGYTF | TGTGCCAGCAGCCGAGGGGACCGGACAGGACGAGGCTACACCTTC
NA | few | TRBJ1-1 | TRBV5-1 | CASSLVPANTEAFF | TGCGCCAGCAGCTTGGTACCGGCGAACACTGAAGCTTTCTTT
NA | NA | TRBJ2-1 | TRBV28 | CASSHRGGSYNEQFF | TGTGCCAGCAGCCACAGGGGGGGCTCCTACAATGAGCAGTTCTTC
NA | once | TRBJ2-2 | TRBV2 | CASSEGQGGGELFF | TGTGCCAGCAGTGAAGGGCAGGGTGGCGGGGAGCTGTTTTTT